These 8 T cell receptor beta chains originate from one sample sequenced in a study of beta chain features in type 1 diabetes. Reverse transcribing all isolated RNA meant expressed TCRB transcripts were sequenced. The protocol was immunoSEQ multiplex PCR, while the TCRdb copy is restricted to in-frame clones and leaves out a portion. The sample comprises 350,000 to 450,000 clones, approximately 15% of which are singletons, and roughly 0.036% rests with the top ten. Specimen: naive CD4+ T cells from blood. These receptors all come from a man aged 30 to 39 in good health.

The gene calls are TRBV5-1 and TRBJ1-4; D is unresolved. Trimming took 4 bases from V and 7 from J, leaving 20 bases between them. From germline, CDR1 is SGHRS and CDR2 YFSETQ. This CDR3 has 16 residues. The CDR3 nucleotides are TGCGCCAGCAGCCCAGCACCCGTCCAAACGGGTGAAAAACTGTTTTTT. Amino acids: CASSPAPVQTGEKLFF.

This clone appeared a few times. For the CDR3, the DNA is TGCAGCGTGTGTCAGTGGGGGGGCTCTAACACTGAAGCTTTCTTT. It yields the protein CSVCQWGGSNTEAFF. The chain is built from TRBV29-1 and TRBJ1-1, with TRBD1 as a possible D gene (6 bases). CDR3 length: 15 residues. CDR1 and CDR2 from the germline V gene are SQVTM and ANQGSEA. The ends were cut back, 6 bases at V and 2 bases at J, with 19 bases in the middle. Full variable domain (rest looked up from reference TRBV29-1 and TRBJ1-1): SAVISQKPSRDICQRGTSLTIQCQVDSQVTMMFWYRQQPGQSLTLIATANQGSEATYESGFVIDKFPISRPNLTFSTLTVSNMSPEDSSIYLCSVCQWGGSNTEAFFGQGTRLTVV.

The CDR3 sequence is CASSLALSAKNIQYF. The CDR3 nucleotides read TGTGCCAGCAGCTTAGCCCTTTCGGCCAAAAACATTCAGTACTTC. The rearrangement joins TRBV7-2 to TRBJ2-4; D gene unclear. Trimming pared 0 bases from V and 1 base from J, leaving 7 bases between. Germline V gene lookup returns CDR1 SGHTA and CDR2 FQGNSA. The CDR3 runs 15 residues.

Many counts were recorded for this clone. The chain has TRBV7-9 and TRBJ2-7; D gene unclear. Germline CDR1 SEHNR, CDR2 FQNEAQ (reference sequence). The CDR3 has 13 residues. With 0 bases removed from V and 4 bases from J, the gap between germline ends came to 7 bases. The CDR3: CASSLANAYEQYV. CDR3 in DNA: TGTGCCAGCAGCTTAGCGAATGCTTACGAGCAGTACGTC.

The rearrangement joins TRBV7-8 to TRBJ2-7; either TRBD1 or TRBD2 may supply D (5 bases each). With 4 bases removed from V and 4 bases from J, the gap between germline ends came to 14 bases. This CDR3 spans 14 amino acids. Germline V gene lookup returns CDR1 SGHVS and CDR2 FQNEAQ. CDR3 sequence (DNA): TGTGCCAGCAGCTCCCAATTGGGGGAATACGAGCAGTACTTC. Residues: CASSSQLGEYEQYF.

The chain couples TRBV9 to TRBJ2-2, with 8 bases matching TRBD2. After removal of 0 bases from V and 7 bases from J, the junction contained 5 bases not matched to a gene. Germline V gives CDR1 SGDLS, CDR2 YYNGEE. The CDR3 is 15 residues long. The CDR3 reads CASSVAGGPSGELFF. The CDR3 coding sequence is TGTGCCAGCAGCGTAGCGGGAGGGCCTAGCGGGGAGCTGTTTTTT.

The CDR3 loop is CAISAVSSYEQYF. DNA of the CDR3: TGTGCCATCAGTGCGGTTAGCTCCTACGAGCAGTACTTC. The chain is built from TRBV10-3 and TRBJ2-7; D is unclear. Deletions cut 4 bases from V and 0 bases from J, with 7 bases between. The length of the CDR3 is 13 residues. Germline V CDR1 and CDR2: ENHRY, SYGVKD.

In nucleotides, the CDR3 is TGTGCCACCAGCAGTGAACCGGGGGGCGAGCAGTACTTC. Translation: CATSSEPGGEQYF. The rearrangement uses TRBV15 and TRBJ2-7; 7 bases agree with TRBD2. V gave up 3 bases and J gave up 6 bases; unmatched junction bases: 5. CDR3 length equals 13 residues. Germline lookup yields CDR1 LNHNV and CDR2 YYDKDF (reference sequence).